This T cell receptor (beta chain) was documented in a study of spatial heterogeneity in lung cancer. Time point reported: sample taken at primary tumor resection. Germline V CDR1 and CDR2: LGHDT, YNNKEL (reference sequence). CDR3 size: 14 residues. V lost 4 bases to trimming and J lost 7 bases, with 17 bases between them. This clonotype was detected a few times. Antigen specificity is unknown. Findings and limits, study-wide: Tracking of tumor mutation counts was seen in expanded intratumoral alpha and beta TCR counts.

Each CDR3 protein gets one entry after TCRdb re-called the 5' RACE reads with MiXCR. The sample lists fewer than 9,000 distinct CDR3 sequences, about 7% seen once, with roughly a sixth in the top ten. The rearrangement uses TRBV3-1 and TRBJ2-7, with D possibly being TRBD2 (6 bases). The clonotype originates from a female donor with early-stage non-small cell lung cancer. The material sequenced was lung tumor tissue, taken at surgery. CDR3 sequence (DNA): TGTGCCAGCAGCCCCCCGGCAGATGGAGGGGAGCAGTACTTC. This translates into CASSPPADGGEQYF.